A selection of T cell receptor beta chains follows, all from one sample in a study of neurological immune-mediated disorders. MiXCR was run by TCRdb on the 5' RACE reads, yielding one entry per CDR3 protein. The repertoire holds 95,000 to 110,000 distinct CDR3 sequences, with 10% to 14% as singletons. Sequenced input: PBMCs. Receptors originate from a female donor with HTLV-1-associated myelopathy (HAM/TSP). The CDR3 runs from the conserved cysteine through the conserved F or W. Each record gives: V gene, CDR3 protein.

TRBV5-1	CASSFRGDYGYTF
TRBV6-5	CASSYSRGHSYEQYF
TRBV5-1	CASKVGETYEQYF
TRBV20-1	CSARDRAVSGANVLTF
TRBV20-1	CSAQILGGVNTDTQYF
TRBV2	CASSEAIQAGGIEQYF
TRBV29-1	CSVAQVTEAFF
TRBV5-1	CASSSARTQSTDTQYF
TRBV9	CASSASGGGSTNANTGELFF
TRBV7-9	CASTLGSLSYGYTF
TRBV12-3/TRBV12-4	CASSSSKAHLHF
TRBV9	CASSVEGQEYNEQFF
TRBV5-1	CASSLEGETQYF
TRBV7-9	CASSPPTGIDTQYF
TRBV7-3	CASSLEATYEQYF
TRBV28	CASSLYTNNQPQHF
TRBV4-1	CASSHLPEGTEDTQYF
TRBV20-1	CSARDVGTTGNTIYF
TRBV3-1	CASSQVAGYGYTF
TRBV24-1	CATTRGTGVNTEAFF
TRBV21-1	CASSKSWSLYTDTQYF
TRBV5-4	CASSTGQEDEQYF
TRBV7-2	CASSLGQGVGYEQYF
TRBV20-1	CSARGNEQLF
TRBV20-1	CSASLGLAFSKTQYF
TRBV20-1	CSAPSPGTSAGYTF
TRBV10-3	CATDMGAGGYTF